The 10 T cell receptor beta chains below all came from one sample that was sequenced in a study of blood T cell repertoires in COVID-19. Libraries were prepared by immunoSEQ multiplex PCR; TCRdb keeps only in-frame clonotypes and omits some of them. In the table there are 310,000 or so clones, 86% of which are singletons. The specimen was peripheral blood. These receptors were obtained from a woman aged 45 to 65 with acute or convalescent COVID-19.

This clone occurred once. The rearrangement links TRBV24-1 to TRBJ2-1; possible D gene TRBD1, 6 bases. The germline V gene encodes CDR1 KGHDR and CDR2 SFDVKD. V lost 4 bases and J lost 6, with 12 bases in between. The CDR3 loop spans 14 amino acids. CDR3 nucleotide sequence: TGTGCCACCAGTGAAGGGGGTCTCATCAATGAGCAGTTCTTC. This encodes CATSEGGLINEQFF.

This chain joins TRBV4-3 and TRBJ2-7, with D possibly being TRBD1 (6 bases). Germline assignment: CDR1 LGHNA and CDR2 YSLEER. The CDR3 is 15 amino acids. Trimming took off 0 bases at V and 5 bases at J, with 14 bases between the two ends. CDR3 loop: CASSQDHPGDDEQYF. The DNA for the CDR3 is TGCGCCAGCAGCCAAGATCACCCAGGGGACGACGAGCAGTACTTC.

This clone was seen more than once but under ten times. V is TRBV13 and J is TRBJ2-5; perhaps TRBD1 as D (5 bases). The CDR3 spans 14 residues. From germline, CDR1 is PRHDT and CDR2 FYEKMQ (reference sequence). V was shortened by 2 bases and J by 7 bases, with 14 bases between the two germline ends. CDR3 sequence (DNA): TGTGCCAGCAGCTTAAGGGGTCGAGATGGGACCCAGTACTTC. Its translation is CASSLRGRDGTQYF.

The J gene is TRBJ1-5, the V gene TRBV2; D perhaps matches TRBD1 (5 bases). Trimming cost V 1 base and J 3 bases, with 7 bases left between them. The germline CDR1 and CDR2 sequences are SNHLY and FYNNEI. CDR3 length: 14 amino acids. The CDR3 bases are TGTGCCAGCAGTGAAGGACAGTACAATCAGCCCCAGCATTTT. Protein: CASSEGQYNQPQHF.

The chain carries TRBV6-2 or TRBV6-3 and TRBJ2-1; 8 nucleotides match TRBD1. Germline CDR1 is MNHEY and CDR2 is SVGEGT. This CDR3 contains 16 residues. With V trimmed by 5 bases and J by 2 bases, 8 bases remained unmatched. The chain's CDR3 is CASSRRTGFPYNEQFF. The CDR3 nucleotides are TGTGCCAGCAGTCGCCGGACAGGGTTCCCCTACAATGAGCAGTTCTTC.

The V gene is TRBV29-1, the J gene TRBJ1-1; 7 bases are a match to TRBD1. Losses at the gene ends were 6 bases for V and 5 bases for J; bases not matched to a gene: 12. The CDR3 has 14 residues. Germline-derived CDR1 and CDR2 are SQVTM and ANQGSEA. The CDR3 is CSVVAQGVETEAFF. CDR3 coding DNA: TGCAGCGTCGTTGCCCAGGGGGTAGAGACTGAAGCTTTCTTT.

This chain uses TRBV7-2 with TRBJ2-3; the D gene is possibly TRBD2 (6 bases). This CDR3 contains 15 residues. The germline V and J ends were trimmed by 5 bases and 0 bases, with 12 bases remaining between them. Germline V lookup: CDR1 SGHTA, CDR2 FQGNSA. CDR3 sequence: CASSPRLVSTDTQYF. For the CDR3, the DNA is TGTGCCAGCAGCCCTAGACTAGTCAGCACAGATACGCAGTATTTT.

The V gene is TRBV28, the J gene TRBJ2-7, with D tentatively TRBD1 (6 bases). The CDR3 contains 14 residues. The germline V and J ends were trimmed by 7 bases and 2 bases, with 15 bases remaining between them. Per the germline V gene, CDR1 is MDHEN and CDR2 is SYDVKM. The chain's CDR3 is CASTPPTGPYEQYF. The CDR3 DNA reads TGTGCCAGCACCCCACCGACAGGCCCCTACGAGCAGTACTTC.

The chain joins TRBV9 to TRBJ2-1, with TRBD2 matching over 8 bases. CDR3 length: 14 residues. V lost 4 bases and J lost 5; bases outside the gene matches: 5. Per the germline V gene, CDR1 is SGDLS and CDR2 is YYNGEE. In nucleotides, the CDR3 is TGTGCCAGCAGCACATGGCGGGAGGACAATGAGCAGTTCTTC. Amino acids: CASSTWREDNEQFF.

The chain carries TRBV9 and TRBJ2-7; 7 nucleotides align to TRBD1. Losses at the gene ends were 3 bases for V and 2 bases for J; bases not matched to a gene: 5. The germline V gene has CDR1 SGDLS and CDR2 YYNGEE. CDR3 length: 14 amino acids. CDR3 DNA sequence: TGTGCCAGCAGCGGCGGACAGGTCCCCTACGAGCAGTACTTC. Amino acids: CASSGGQVPYEQYF.